The clone carrying this T cell receptor beta chain was recorded at least ten times. Its antigen remains unknown. Germline V gene data show CDR1 as DFQATT and CDR2 as SNEGSKA (reference sequence). V dropped 4 bases and J dropped 3 bases, with 12 bases sitting between them. The CDR3 is made up of 13 amino acids. Each TCR transcript was tagged with a 10-nucleotide random UMI during 5'RACE. TCRdb itself ran the 5' RACE reads through MiXCR, one entry per CDR3 protein. The sample shows about 74,000 distinct CDR3 sequences, 5.2% of them seen only once. The data derive from a study of neurological immune-mediated disorders. Across the whole study: Relapsing-remitting disease affected roughly 31, and secondary progressive 3, of roughly 35 multiple sclerosis patients.

Overall study findings and caveats: The greatest TCR clonal expansion appeared in HTLV-1-associated myelopathy and the smallest, falling below healthy controls, in multiple sclerosis.

A total of 2 million PBMCs stored at -80 degrees C provided the unsorted libraries. The TCR originated in a man aged 18 to 30 with multiple sclerosis. The rearrangement uses TRBV20-1 and TRBJ1-2, with a weak D call TRBD1 (6 bases). Sequencing was performed on PBMCs. DNA of the CDR3: TGCAGTGCTAACCTAGGGACATACTATGGCTACACCTTC. Protein product: CSANLGTYYGYTF.